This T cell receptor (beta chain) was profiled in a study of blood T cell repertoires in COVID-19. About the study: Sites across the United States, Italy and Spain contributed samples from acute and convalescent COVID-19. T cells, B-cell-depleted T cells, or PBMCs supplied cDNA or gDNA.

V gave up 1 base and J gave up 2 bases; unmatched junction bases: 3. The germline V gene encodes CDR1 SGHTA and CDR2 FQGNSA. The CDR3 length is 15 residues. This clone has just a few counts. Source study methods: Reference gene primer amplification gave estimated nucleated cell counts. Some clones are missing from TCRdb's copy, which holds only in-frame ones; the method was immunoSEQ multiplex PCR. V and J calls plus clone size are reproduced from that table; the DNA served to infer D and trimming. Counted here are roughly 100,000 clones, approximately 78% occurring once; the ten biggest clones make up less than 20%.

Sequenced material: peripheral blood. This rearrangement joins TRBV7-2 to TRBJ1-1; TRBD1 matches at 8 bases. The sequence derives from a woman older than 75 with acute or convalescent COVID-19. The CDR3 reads CASSLGTGPNTEAFF. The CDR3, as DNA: TGTGCCAGCAGCTTAGGGACAGGGCCTAACACTGAAGCTTTCTTT.